This record concerns one T cell receptor beta chain sequence. Its antigen is unknown. Per-base quality was not reported, and no clone a single base away is much larger than it. These data originate in a study of blood T cell repertoires in COVID-19 (dated by TCRdb to 2020 to 2022). Describing the broader study: Samples covering the acute and convalescent phases of COVID-19 were provided by collaborators in the United States, Italy and Spain. The repertoires were made available in a free public database intended to serve as a resource for research on the immune response to SARS-CoV-2. Where available, HLA class I and class II types were obtained from metadata supplied by the sample provider rather than from assay-based typing. Samples came from the ongoing ImmuneRACE study (first 160 participants) plus 1,254 subjects from 6 global collaborators. Deeply sampled blood TCRbeta repertoires from subjects exposed to, actively infected with, or recovered from COVID-19 were included in the dataset. The prospective study material was composed of cDNA or gDNA derived from T cells, B-cell-depleted T cells, or PBMCs. Nearly every sample came with metadata listing a de-identified subject ID, COVID-19 status, age in years and sex. The full study reports these points: Clinical and demographic metadata were provided uncurated, with the amount varying by source and participant.

The germline V gene encodes CDR1 LGHDT and CDR2 YNNKEL (reference sequence). The CDR3 measures 15 amino acids from cysteine to phenylalanine. The retained sequence is limited to the CDR3, 45 bases, with the frame set at the first base. Trimming accounts for 5 bases at V and 3 bases at J, while the number of junction bases matched to no gene is 6. Whole blood was collected in K2EDTA tubes by collaborating institutions according to the institutions' own protocols. For TCRbeta analysis, collaborators shipped samples in one of three forms: frozen whole blood, isolated PBMCs, or DNA extracted from either of those sample types. TCRbeta CDR3 regions were amplified from genomic DNA using the immunoSEQ Assay, a bias-controlled multiplex PCR. Per the original workflow: The number of nucleated cells in each sample was estimated from the amplification of reference gene primers within the assay. To quantify the absolute abundance of each unique TCRbeta CDR3 rearrangement, sequence reads were collapsed and filtered. For each sample, productive Simpson clonality was calculated as the square root of Simpson's diversity index across productive rearrangements. The clones in this table, taken by TCRdb from immuneACCESS, are in-frame only. Not every clone is retained; where verified, under half of the shortfall comes from an unresolved V gene, and the cause of the rest is unknown. Clone size and V and J calls were adopted from that table, with D and trimming inferred from the DNA. This sample comprises 270,000 or so clones, over 75% of them detected only once. The top ten constitute roughly 14% of the sample.

The sample consisted of peripheral blood. Recombination connected TRBV3-1 (or the pseudogene TRBV3-2) to TRBJ2-3, with TRBD2 identical over 9 junction bases. The receptor was derived from a human donor in a cohort sampled during active COVID-19. CDR3 reads: CASSDSGRRTDTQYF. Read as DNA, the sequence is TGTGCCAGCAGCGACAGCGGGAGGAGGACAGATACGCAGTATTTT.